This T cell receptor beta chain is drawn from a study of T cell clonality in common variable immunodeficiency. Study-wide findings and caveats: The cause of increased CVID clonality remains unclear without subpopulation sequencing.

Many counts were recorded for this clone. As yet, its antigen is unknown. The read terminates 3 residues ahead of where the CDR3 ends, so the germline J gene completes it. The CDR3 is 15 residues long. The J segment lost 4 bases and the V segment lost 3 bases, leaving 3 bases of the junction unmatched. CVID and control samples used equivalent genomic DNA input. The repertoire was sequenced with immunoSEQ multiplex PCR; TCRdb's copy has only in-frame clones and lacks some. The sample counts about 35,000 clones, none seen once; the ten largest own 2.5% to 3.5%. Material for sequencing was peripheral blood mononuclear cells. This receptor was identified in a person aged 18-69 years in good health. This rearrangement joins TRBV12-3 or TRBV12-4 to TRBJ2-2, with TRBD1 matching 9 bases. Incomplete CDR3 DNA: TGTGCCAGCAGTTTGACAGGGGGTCGCACCGGGGAG. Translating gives CASSLTGGRTGE. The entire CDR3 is CASSLTGGRTGELFF.